Included here is one TCR beta chain sequence, with context. Its antigen remains unidentified. Nothing much larger sits one base from this clone, and base qualities are not available. V trim: 5 bases; J trim: 10 bases; unmatched bases: 7. CDR3 length: 15 amino acids, cysteine to phenylalanine. Only the CDR3 part of the read is kept: 45 bases, read in frame from the first base. The germline V gene encodes CDR1 KGHSH and CDR2 LQKENI. The entry originates in a study of CD8 T cells in ankylosing spondylitis (dated by TCRdb to 2017 to 2019). Turning to the overall study: The study set out to find disease-linked TCR variants by profiling T cell receptor beta repertoires in ankylosing spondylitis patients and healthy donors. Samples of peripheral blood were taken, and for ankylosing spondylitis patients, synovial fluid was collected as well. The full study cohort comprised 25 or so ankylosing spondylitis patients and 85 to 120 healthy donors. The study at large found these results: A CD8+ phenotype was shown by the disease-linked clones, which were found at relatively low frequencies in peripheral blood. Blood from ankylosing spondylitis patients appeared to be characterized by a TCR beta motif made up of several highly homologous amino acid variants. The disease-linked clones were reported as significantly enriched in matched synovial fluid samples from ankylosing spondylitis patients. Some of the motif variants had been reported before in the synovial fluid and blood of reactive arthritis patients, a finding that suggests common disease-initiation mechanisms.

The run used an Illumina HiSeq 2500. TCR beta libraries were prepared by quantitative 5'-RACE with molecular barcodes. Under the source paper's analysis protocol: Disease-linked TCR variants were identified with a new computational method built on a probabilistic model of VDJ rearrangement. TCRdb trimmed the raw reads at Q25, called clones with MiXCR and kept productive beta chains. Identical CDR3 protein sequences are pooled into one entry, listed with their most common genes and DNA. TCRdb, rather than the study authors, made the V and J calls. Present in this sample are approximately 400,000 distinct CDR3 sequences, over 15% of which were seen just once. About 0.94% of the sample is taken by the ten largest.

Sequenced material: blood, either unsorted or a sorted T cell fraction (not recorded which). This receptor chain uses TRBV18 and TRBJ2-1; 14 bases in the junction line up with TRBD2. The TCR originated in a male donor with ankylosing spondylitis. The CDR3 here reads CASSKGLAGDREQFF. The DNA is as follows: TGTGCCAGCTCAAAGGGACTAGCGGGAGACAGGGAGCAGTTCTTC. The full variable domain, with segments outside the CDR3 supplied by the reference TRBV18 and TRBJ2-1 proteins, appears as NAGVMQNPRHLVRRRGQEARLRCSPMKGHSHVYWYRQLPEEGLKFMVYLQKENIIDESGMPKERFSAEFPKEGPSILRIQQVVRGDSAAYFCASSKGLAGDREQFFGPGTRLTVL.